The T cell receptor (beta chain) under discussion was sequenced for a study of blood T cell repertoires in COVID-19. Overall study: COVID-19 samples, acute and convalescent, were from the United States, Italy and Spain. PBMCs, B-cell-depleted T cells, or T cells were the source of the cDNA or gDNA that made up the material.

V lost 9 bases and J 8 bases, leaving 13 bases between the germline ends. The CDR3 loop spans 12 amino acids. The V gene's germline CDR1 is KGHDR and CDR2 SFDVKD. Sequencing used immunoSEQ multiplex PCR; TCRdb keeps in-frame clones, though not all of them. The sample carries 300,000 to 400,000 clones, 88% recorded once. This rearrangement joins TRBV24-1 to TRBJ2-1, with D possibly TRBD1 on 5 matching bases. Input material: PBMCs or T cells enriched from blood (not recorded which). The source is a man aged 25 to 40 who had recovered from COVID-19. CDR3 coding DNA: TGTGCCACCTCATGGGCAGGGTATGAGCAGTTCTTC. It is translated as CATSWAGYEQFF.